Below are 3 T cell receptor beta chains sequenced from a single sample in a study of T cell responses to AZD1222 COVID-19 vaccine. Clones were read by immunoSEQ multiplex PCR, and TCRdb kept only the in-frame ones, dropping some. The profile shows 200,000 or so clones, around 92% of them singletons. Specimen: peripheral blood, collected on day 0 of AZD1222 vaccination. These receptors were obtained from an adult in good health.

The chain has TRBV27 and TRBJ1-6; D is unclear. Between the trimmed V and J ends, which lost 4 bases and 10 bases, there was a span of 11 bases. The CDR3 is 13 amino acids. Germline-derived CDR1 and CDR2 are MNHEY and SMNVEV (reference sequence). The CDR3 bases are TGTGCCAGCAGTTCGCAACTCGGCTCACCCCTCCACTTT. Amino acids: CASSSQLGSPLHF.

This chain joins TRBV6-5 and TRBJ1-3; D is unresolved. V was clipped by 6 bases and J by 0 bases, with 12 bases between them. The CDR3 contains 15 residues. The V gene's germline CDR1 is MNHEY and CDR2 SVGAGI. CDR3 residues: CASRTPGSSGNTIYF. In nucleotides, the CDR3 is TGTGCCAGCAGGACCCCAGGCAGCTCTGGAAACACCATATATTTT.

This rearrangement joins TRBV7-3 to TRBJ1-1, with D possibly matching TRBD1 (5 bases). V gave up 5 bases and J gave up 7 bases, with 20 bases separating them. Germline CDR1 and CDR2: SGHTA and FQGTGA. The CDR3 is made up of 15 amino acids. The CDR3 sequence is CASSASGTGVGEAFF. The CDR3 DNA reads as TGTGCCAGCAGCGCCTCAGGGACCGGTGTTGGTGAAGCTTTCTTT. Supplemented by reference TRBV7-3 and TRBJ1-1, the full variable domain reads GAGVSQTPSNKVTEKGKYVELRCDPISGHTALYWYRQSLGQGPEFLIYFQGTGAADDSGLPNDRFFAVRPEGSVSTLKIQRTERGDSAVYLCASSASGTGVGEAFFGQGTRLTVV.